This T cell receptor (beta chain) was identified in a study of T cells after yellow fever vaccination (dated by TCRdb to about 2019). For context, the study as a whole: The SMART-Seq v4 Ultra Low Input RNA kit was used to prepare libraries from fractions with low cell numbers. To track T-cell clones before and after primary and booster YFV17D yellow fever vaccination, bulk TCR alpha and beta repertoires were sequenced longitudinally. Two healthy male donors, one aged 18 to 30 and one aged 30 to 40 years, made up the cohort. Bulk PBMC replicates and cell subsets were isolated from blood drawn at multiple timepoints before and after both primary and secondary immunization.

The treatment or condition label on this specimen signifies: live attenuated yellow fever vaccine strain. Two biological replicates of bulk PBMCs were collected at each blood-draw timepoint. PBMCs were isolated from peripheral blood using a standard Ficoll-Paque protocol. RNA was extracted with TriZol from bulk PBMCs, CD4 and CD8 fractions, and dextramer-positive and dextramer-negative fractions. The paper's findings and limits, for the study overall: Because the study included only a couple of donors, the extent to which the findings can be generalized is limited. A small fraction of clonotypes showed up in both the CD4 and CD8 compartments, probably as a result of convergent recombination. The secondary T-cell response was found to be weaker but faster than the primary response, with a peak reached on day 5 rather than on day 15. Most clones expanded after primary vaccination (almost 97% of CD4 and 70% to 90% of CD8) were re-detected after the booster, suggesting that broad memory maintenance occurred. FACS-sorted repertoires could contain abundant contaminating clonotypes from the bulk population, so computational filtering was required.

TCRdb records Illumina NovaSeq 6000 as the sequencer. TCR cDNA was synthesized by 5'RACE template switching, which introduced a universal primer site and unique molecular identifiers. Priming of cDNA synthesis was performed from both the TCR alpha and TCR beta constant segments. Two PCR steps were used to amplify libraries, with sample barcodes and sequencing adapters being added in the second step. Sequencing of the libraries was done on either Illumina HiSeq 2500 (2x100 bp) or NovaSeq (2x150 bp). The original methods were these. MIGEC handled demultiplexing of reads and collapsing into UMI consensus sequences, while MiXCR performed V(D)J alignment. Using edgeR on replicate PBMC samples, clonotypes were called vaccine-responding if FDR was below 0.01 and the log2 fold change was above 5 up to day 15. Each bulk clonotype received a CD4 or CD8 identity based on whether the sequenced CD4 or CD8 repertoire contained that clonotype at higher abundance. TCRdb took the public reads, trimmed them with fastp at Q25, ran MiXCR for clone calling and kept in-frame beta chains. Each record represents a unique CDR3 protein, reported with the most common genes and DNA among its rows. The V and J calls here are based on TCRdb, not the publication. The sample table lists 300,000 to 350,000 distinct CDR3 sequences, around 4.5% of them with a count of one. The biggest ten clones account for approximately 19% of the sample.

The junction shows trimming of 6 bases on V and 7 bases on J, and the gene matches do not reach 6 bases of it. Taken from cysteine to phenylalanine, the CDR3 has 14 residues. The CDR3 DNA has 42 bases and is translated from base 1. On this clonotype: The antigen this receptor binds is unknown. The input lacks base qualities; no much larger clone sits a single base away.

The sample consisted of PBMCs, taken 15 days after the yellow fever booster vaccination. The receptor chain draws on TRBV12-3 or TRBV12-4 and TRBJ2-1, with 10 bases aligning to TRBD1. The receptor comes from a young man who received the YFV17D yellow fever vaccine. The nucleotide sequence is TGTGCCAGCAGACCGGGACAGGGGTGGAATGAGCAGTTCTTC. Its protein is CASRPGQGWNEQFF.